These 21 T cell receptor beta chains were sequenced from one sample in a study of blood T cell repertoires in COVID-19. TCRdb keeps only in-frame clones here, not all; method: immunoSEQ multiplex PCR. The sample holds about 140,000 clones, 85% to 90% seen once. Sequencing was carried out using peripheral blood. The receptors originated from a woman between 55 and 75 years old with acute or convalescent COVID-19.

This chain joins TRBV18 and TRBJ1-4, with 7 bases that match TRBD1. Germline CDR1 KGHSH, CDR2 LQKENI. The CDR3 sequence is 16 residues long. J gave up 11 bases and V 0 bases, and 12 bases lay outside the gene matches. The chain's CDR3 is CASSPPVTGSGSKLFF. CDR3 sequence (DNA): TGTGCCAGCTCACCACCGGTGACAGGGAGCGGAAGTAAACTGTTTTTT.

This clone was picked up a small number of times. The rearrangement joins TRBV4-3 to TRBJ1-5; the D is unclear. Trimming cost V 0 bases and J 6 bases, with 6 bases left between them. Germline CDR1 is LGHNA and CDR2 is YSLEER. The CDR3 length is 13 residues. In nucleotides, the CDR3 is TGCGCCAGCAGCCAAGATTTATCTCAGCCCCAGCATTTT. Its protein is CASSQDLSQPQHF.

The gene calls are TRBV28 and TRBJ1-4; D is possibly TRBD1 (5 bases). This CDR3 has 17 amino acids. From germline, CDR1 is MDHEN and CDR2 SYDVKM. V shed 0 bases and J shed 0 bases, with 11 bases lying between them. The CDR3 here is CASSLWGREATNEKLFF. The DNA of the CDR3 is TGTGCCAGCAGTTTATGGGGCAGGGAAGCAACTAATGAAAAACTGTTTTTT.

V is TRBV9 and J is TRBJ2-3; 9 positions match TRBD2. This CDR3 comprises 17 residues. Trimming at V came to 1 base and at J to 3 bases, leaving 9 bases not matched to a gene. The V gene's germline CDR1 is SGDLS and CDR2 YYNGEE. In DNA, the CDR3 is TGTGCCAGCAGCGTATTCCAAGGACTAGCGACGACAGATACGCAGTATTTT. Translation gives CASSVFQGLATTDTQYF.

Written as DNA, the CDR3 is TGTGCCAGCAGCTTTGCTATGACTAATGAAAAACTGTTTTTT. This sequence encodes CASSFAMTNEKLFF. The chain combines TRBV5-6 with TRBJ1-4; D call uncertain. Between the trimmed V and J ends, which lost 2 bases and 2 bases, there was a span of 7 bases. This CDR3 spans 14 amino acids. Per germline, CDR1 SGHDT and CDR2 YYEEEE. Combining the CDR3 with reference TRBV5-6 and TRBJ1-4 gives the whole variable domain DAGVTQSPTHLIKTRGQQVTLRCSPKSGHDTVSWYQQALGQGPQFIFQYYEEEERQRGNFPDRFSGHQFPNYSSELNVNALLLGDSALYLCASSFAMTNEKLFFGSGTQLSVL.

The CDR3 region has the DNA TGTGCCAGCAGTCAACGGGCCAGCGGGGGCGAGCAGTACTTC. Its translation is CASSQRASGGEQYF. This chain uses TRBV21-1 with TRBJ2-7; TRBD2 reflects the table's D call only, with no check against the DNA. TRBV21-1 is a pseudogene. The CDR3 is 14 amino acids.

This sequence joins TRBV2 and TRBJ2-2, with 14 bases identical to TRBD2. The V gene's germline CDR1 is SNHLY and CDR2 FYNNEI. Losses at the gene ends were 10 bases for V and 6 bases for J; bases not matched to a gene: 10. The CDR3 consists of 16 residues. Here the CDR3 DNA reads TGTGCCAACGCTAGACTAGCGGGGGGGCCGGCCGGGGAGCTGTTTTTT. It codes for CANARLAGGPAGELFF.

The CDR3 DNA is TGTGCCACCAGGACGATAGGGGGCGGATCCGGGGAGCTGTTTTTT. Translating it yields CATRTIGGGSGELFF. The chain has TRBV6-5 and TRBJ2-2; 7 bases fit TRBD1. The CDR3 is 15 residues long. Germline assignment: CDR1 MNHEY and CDR2 SVGAGI. Germline trimming cut 10 bases from V and 6 bases from J; bases unmatched to any gene: 14.

The chain is built from TRBV5-8 and TRBJ1-5, with D tentatively TRBD1 (5 bases). The germline V gene has CDR1 SGHTS and CDR2 YDEGEE. Trimming took off 3 bases at V and 5 bases at J, with 9 bases between the two ends. CDR3 size: 13 residues. CDR3 sequence: CASSWGEDQPQHF. CDR3 nucleotides: TGTGCCAGCAGCTGGGGGGAGGATCAGCCCCAGCATTTT.

This chain connects TRBV6-5 to TRBJ1-2; 7 bases fit TRBD1. Germline lookup yields CDR1 MNHEY and CDR2 SVGAGI. The CDR3 is made up of 16 amino acids. V dropped 0 bases and J dropped 2; count of bases not matched to a gene: 6. For the CDR3, the DNA is TGTGCCAGCAGTTACTCGAGAGGGACAGTGAACTATGGCTACACCTTC. Protein: CASSYSRGTVNYGYTF.

This sequence joins TRBV2 and TRBJ2-7; 8 bases map to TRBD2. Germline assignment: CDR1 SNHLY and CDR2 FYNNEI. Trimming removed 6 bases from V and 3 bases from J; junction bases left unmatched: 1. The CDR3 consists of 12 residues. The CDR3 nucleotides are TGTGCCAGCAGCGGGGGGGACTACGAGCAGTACTTC. Its protein is CASSGGDYEQYF.

The chain employs TRBV7-2 and TRBJ2-7, with D perhaps matching TRBD1 (6 bases). V was shortened by 5 bases and J by 2 bases, with 16 bases between the two germline ends. The V gene's germline CDR1 is SGHTA and CDR2 FQGNSA. The CDR3 sequence is 15 residues long. The CDR3 reads CASSHVAGATYEQYF. CDR3 DNA sequence: TGTGCCAGCAGCCACGTGGCAGGGGCGACCTACGAGCAGTACTTC.

The genes are TRBV6-6 and TRBJ2-7, with 8 bases that match TRBD1. Trimming took 6 bases from V and 4 from J; bases not matched to a gene: 11. Germline assignment: CDR1 MNHNY and CDR2 SVGAGI (reference sequence). The CDR3 length is 15 residues. In DNA, the CDR3 is TGTGCCAGCAGATCCCCGGGACAGGCTCTTTACGAGCAGTACTTC. It specifies CASRSPGQALYEQYF.

The chain uses TRBV11-2 and TRBJ2-7, with 8 bases that match TRBD2. There are 15 residues in the CDR3. Germline V gene lookup returns CDR1 SGHAT and CDR2 FQNNGV. Trimming cost V 1 base and J 0 bases; bases outside gene matches: 2. The CDR3, as DNA: TGTGCCAGCAGCTTAGCGGGGGGGTTCTCCTACGAGCAGTACTTC. This gives the protein CASSLAGGFSYEQYF.

V is TRBV30 and J is TRBJ2-2; D might be TRBD2 (5 bases). Germline V lookup: CDR1 GTSNPN, CDR2 SVGIG (reference sequence). Trimming stripped 0 bases from V and 5 bases from J, with 7 bases between. The CDR3 has 13 amino acids. The CDR3 DNA reads TGTGCCTGGAGTGTACGGGGAACCGGGGAGCTGTTTTTT. Translation gives CAWSVRGTGELFF.

Here the CDR3 reads CASTMTGSGYGYTF. The CDR3 coding sequence is TGTGCCAGCACCATGACAGGCTCAGGCTATGGCTACACCTTC. J is TRBJ1-2 and V is TRBV7-9; maybe TRBD1 (6 bases). Per the germline V gene, CDR1 is SEHNR and CDR2 is FQNEAQ (reference sequence). Deletions cut 7 bases from V and 4 bases from J, with 16 bases between. This CDR3 has 14 amino acids.

In this sample, this clone turned up a few times. This chain uses TRBV7-2 with TRBJ1-1; TRBD1 aligns across 8 bases. Trimming at V came to 2 bases and at J to 4 bases, leaving 6 bases not matched to a gene. CDR1 SGHTA and CDR2 FQGNSA come from the germline V gene. The CDR3 contains 15 residues. CDR3 DNA sequence: TGTGCCAGCAGCTTACAGGGGGCTTCGGTCACTGAAGCTTTCTTT. The encoded protein is CASSLQGASVTEAFF.

This chain connects TRBV11-2 to TRBJ2-7, with D possibly TRBD1 on 6 matching bases. CDR3 length: 13 amino acids. V dropped 3 bases and J dropped 3 bases, with 9 bases sitting between them. Germline lookup yields CDR1 SGHAT and CDR2 FQNNGV. The CDR3 nucleotides read TGTGCCAGCAGCTTGGTCAGGGGCTACGAGCAGTACTTC. This translates into CASSLVRGYEQYF.

The chain recombines TRBV5-4 with TRBJ1-2, with D unresolved. This CDR3 comprises 14 residues. V was shortened by 2 bases and J by 4 bases, with 12 bases between the two germline ends. Germline loops: CDR1 SGHNT, CDR2 YYREEE (reference sequence). The CDR3 loop is CASSLIGQFYGYTF. The DNA of the CDR3 is TGTGCCAGCAGCTTAATTGGGCAGTTCTATGGCTACACCTTC.

This clone has a single count. This chain uses TRBV10-3 with TRBJ2-3; 7 bases line up with TRBD2. The CDR3 spans 16 residues. J lost 1 base, V lost 0 bases, and 4 bases had no gene match. Germline V gene data show CDR1 as ENHRY and CDR2 as SYGVKD. The CDR3 region has the DNA TGTGCCATCAGTGAGTCGCGCCGGGGGGGCACAGATACGCAGTATTTT. It encodes CAISESRRGGTDTQYF.

This chain uses TRBV19 with TRBJ2-1, with 13 bases lining up with TRBD2. The CDR3 is made up of 17 amino acids. Germline loops: CDR1 LNHDA, CDR2 SQIVND (reference sequence). V lost 5 bases to trimming and J lost 2 bases; unmatched junction nucleotides: 6. CDR3 protein: CASSATGLAGTYNEQFF. CDR3 sequence (DNA): TGTGCCAGTAGTGCCACGGGACTAGCGGGGACCTACAATGAGCAGTTCTTC.